The 9 T cell receptor beta chains listed next were all sequenced from one sample in a study of response to subunit inactivated influenza vaccine. TCRdb recomputed calls from the RT-PCR reads with MiXCR, one row per CDR3 protein. The data contain about 570,000 distinct CDR3 sequences, about 11% of them singletons. The data were also submitted as part of a second study, on T cells expressing NK-cell markers. This second report adds: Generation of TCR beta cDNA was performed by 5'RACE template switching incorporating UMIs.

Here the sequenced sample was PBMCs from blood, taken on the day of vaccination. All receptors derive from a man aged 50 to 59 who received an inactivated influenza vaccine.

This clonotype was observed a handful of times. The J gene is TRBJ2-7, the V gene TRBV29-1; 9 nucleotides line up with TRBD1. In germline, CDR1 is SQVTM, CDR2 ANQGSEA. The CDR3 runs to 14 residues. Trimming removed 6 bases from V and 0 bases from J; junction bases left unmatched: 6. CDR3 in amino acids: CSVTGGPGSYEQYF. For the CDR3, the DNA is TGCAGCGTAACAGGGGGCCCCGGCTCCTACGAGCAGTACTTC.

This rearrangement joins TRBV20-1 to TRBJ2-1; 11 bases align to TRBD2. This CDR3 is built from 15 residues. V lost 5 bases and J lost 8; bases outside the gene matches: 11. Germline lookup yields CDR1 DFQATT and CDR2 SNEGSKA (reference sequence). CDR3 region: CSAPHLAGGSDEQFF. Here the CDR3 DNA reads TGCAGTGCTCCCCACCTAGCGGGAGGTTCGGATGAGCAGTTCTTC.

Many counts were recorded for this clonotype. One junction end does not reproduce the germline sequence, and a read error may be involved. The chain links TRBV5-1 to TRBJ1-2, with D perhaps matching TRBD1 (5 bases). The germline CDR1 and CDR2 sequences are SGHRS and YFSETQ. The CDR3 has 13 residues. CDR3 in amino acids: CASRLTVENGYTF. The DNA of the CDR3 is TGCGCCAGCCGCTTGACAGTCGAGAATGGCTACACCTTC.

Only a few counts were recorded for this clonotype. V gene TRBV30 combines with J gene TRBJ2-2, with a tentative D call TRBD2 (5 bases). V gave up 1 base and J gave up 1 base, with 13 bases separating them. The CDR3 sequence is 16 residues long. Germline-derived CDR1 and CDR2 are GTSNPN and SVGIG (reference sequence). The CDR3 bases are TGTGCCTGGAGTGGGACTCGGACCTGGAACACCGGGGAGCTGTTTTTT. This sequence encodes CAWSGTRTWNTGELFF.

This clonotype has more than one count but fewer than ten. The rearrangement joins TRBV5-1 to TRBJ1-4, with 8 bases aligning to TRBD1. The CDR3 length is 14 residues. Germline CDR1 is SGHRS and CDR2 is YFSETQ. The J segment lost 3 bases and the V segment lost 6 bases, leaving 4 bases of the junction unmatched. Written as DNA, the CDR3 is TGCGCCAGCACCGGGGACAGGCCTAATGAAAAACTGTTTTTT. Translated: CASTGDRPNEKLFF.

V gene TRBV24-1 combines with J gene TRBJ2-1; TRBD1 aligns across 11 bases. V was pared by 6 bases and J by 8 bases, with 14 bases of the junction left unmatched. There are 17 residues in the CDR3. The germline V gene has CDR1 KGHDR and CDR2 SFDVKD. The CDR3 sequence is CATSPLRGTGGWDEQFF. As DNA, the CDR3 is TGTGCCACCAGTCCCCTTAGAGGGACAGGGGGATGGGATGAGCAGTTCTTC.

Turning to this clonotype: Just one base apart from a much larger clone, this may be a read error. V and J are TRBV29-1 and TRBJ2-1, with 9 bases fitting TRBD1. This CDR3 has 11 residues. Germline V gene sequence: CDR1 SQVTM, CDR2 ANQGSEA. This CDR3 is CSVVGDRVELF. CDR3 DNA: TGCAGCGTTGTAGGGGACAGGGTAGAGCTCTTC.

V and J are TRBV12-3 or TRBV12-4 and TRBJ2-1; TRBD1 aligns across 11 bases. The CDR3 sequence is 18 residues long. The V and J ends lost 5 bases and 3 bases, in that order; junction bases with no gene match: 12. The CDR3: CASSRRDRGIKFYNEQFF. The CDR3 DNA reads TGTGCCAGCAGTCGGCGGGACAGGGGGATTAAATTCTACAATGAGCAGTTCTTC.

The chain uses TRBV5-1 and TRBJ2-1; the D gene is possibly TRBD2 (6 bases). Trimming left V 3 bases short and J 9 bases short, with 13 bases between. Per the germline V gene, CDR1 is SGHRS and CDR2 is YFSETQ. The CDR3 runs 13 residues. CDR3 region: CASSSREEGEQFF. The DNA for the CDR3 is TGCGCCAGCAGCTCAAGAGAGGAGGGTGAGCAGTTCTTC.